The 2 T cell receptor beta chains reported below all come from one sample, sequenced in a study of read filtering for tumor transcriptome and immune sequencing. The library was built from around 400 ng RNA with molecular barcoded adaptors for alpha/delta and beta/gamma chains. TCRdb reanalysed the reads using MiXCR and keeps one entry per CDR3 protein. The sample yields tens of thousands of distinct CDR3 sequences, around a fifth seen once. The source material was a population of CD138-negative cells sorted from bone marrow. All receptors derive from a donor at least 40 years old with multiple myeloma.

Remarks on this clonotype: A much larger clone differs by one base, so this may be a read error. This CDR3 reads CASCFALAGPQDQETQYF. The CDR3 bases are TGTGCCAGCTGTTTCGCACTAGCGGGTCCACAAGACCAAGAGACCCAGTACTTC. The gene calls are TRBV28 and TRBJ2-5; 9 nucleotides agree with TRBD2. CDR1 and CDR2 (germline): MDHEN, SYDVKM. The CDR3 consists of 18 residues.

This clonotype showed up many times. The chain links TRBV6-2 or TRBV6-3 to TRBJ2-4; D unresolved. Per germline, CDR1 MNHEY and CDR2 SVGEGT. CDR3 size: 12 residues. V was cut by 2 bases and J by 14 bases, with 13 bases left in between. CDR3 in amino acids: CASSYPQPSKYF. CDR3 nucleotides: TGTGCCAGCAGTTACCCGCAACCATCGAAGTACTTC.